These 9 T cell receptor beta chains came from one sample sequenced in a study of shared clonotypes between healthy human individuals. Some clones are missing from TCRdb's copy, which holds only in-frame ones; the method was immunoSEQ multiplex PCR. The sample holds over a million clones, around 95% seen once. Sample: naive CD4+ T cells sorted from blood. Subset denoted: CD45RA+ positively selected. These receptors originate from a man younger than 40 in good health.

The rearrangement links TRBV28 to TRBJ2-5, with TRBD1 matching over 11 bases. The CDR3 sequence is 12 residues long. From germline, CDR1 is MDHEN and CDR2 SYDVKM. The DNA of the CDR3 is TGTGTGACTGGACAGGGGGCAGAGACCCAGTACTTC. Amino acids: CVTGQGAETQYF.

As regards this clone: This specimen includes other DNA sequences encoding the same CDR3. V gene TRBV5-4 combines with J gene TRBJ2-3; D call uncertain. The CDR3 consists of 15 residues. V lost 2 bases to trimming and J lost 0 bases, with 10 bases between them. Germline loops: CDR1 SGHNT, CDR2 YYREEE (reference sequence). CDR3 amino acids: CASSLGSASTDTQYF. The CDR3 DNA reads TGTGCCAGCAGCTTAGGTTCAGCTAGCACAGATACGCAGTATTTT.

The chain has TRBV10-1 and TRBJ1-1, with D possibly matching TRBD1 (6 bases). The V gene lost 11 bases and the J gene lost 1 base, with 20 bases spanning the gap. The germline V gene has CDR1 WNHNN and CDR2 SYGVQD (reference sequence). CDR3 length: 15 residues. Written as DNA, the CDR3 is TGCGCCGCAATCAGACGGACAGACTCGAACACTGAAGCTTTCTTT. This sequence encodes CAAIRRTDSNTEAFF.

This chain joins TRBV6-1 and TRBJ2-3; D gene ambiguous. The CDR3 is made up of 15 amino acids. The germline gives CDR1 MNHNS, CDR2 SASEGT. The V and J ends lost 9 bases and 2 bases respectively, with 18 bases between them. This CDR3 is CARSTTRLITDTQYF. The DNA for the CDR3 is TGTGCCAGATCAACGACAAGATTGATCACAGATACGCAGTATTTT.

This clone has just one count. The rearrangement uses TRBV29-1 and TRBJ2-5, with D perhaps matching TRBD1 or TRBD2 (6 bases each). V lost 7 bases and J 2 bases, leaving 14 bases between the germline ends. The CDR3 is 13 residues long. CDR1 is SQVTM and CDR2 is ANQGSEA in the germline V gene. The CDR3 protein is CSARDTGQETQYF. DNA of the CDR3: TGCAGCGCGCGGGACACCGGGCAAGAGACCCAGTACTTC.

The chain is built from TRBV18 and TRBJ2-7; no clear D. Trimming took 1 base from V and 3 from J, leaving 19 bases between them. This CDR3 has 17 amino acids. Germline values: CDR1 KGHSH, CDR2 LQKENI. This CDR3 reads CASSPLGPILPYYEQYF. The CDR3 DNA sequence: TGTGCCAGCTCACCACTCGGACCGATACTTCCCTACTACGAGCAGTACTTC.

This clone has a single count. The V and J genes are TRBV12-2 and TRBJ2-6; the D call of TRBD2 is as the table states it, not checked on the DNA. TRBV12-2 is designated a pseudogene. This CDR3 contains 23 residues. The CDR3 DNA follows: TGTGCAAGTCGCTCACAACATTCTCCTCCGGGACTAGCGGGAGGGGCTGGGGCCAACGTCCTGACTTTC. As protein: CASRSQHSPPGLAGGAGANVLTF.

This clone was seen a handful of times. J is TRBJ1-2 and V is TRBV19, with D possibly matching TRBD1 (6 bases). The CDR3 extends over 14 amino acids. Germline CDR1 is LNHDA and CDR2 is SQIVND (reference sequence). Between the trimmed V and J ends, which lost 3 bases and 8 bases, there was a span of 16 bases. The CDR3 sequence is CASSMYGGPWGYTF. The DNA for the CDR3 is TGTGCCAGTAGTATGTATGGGGGCCCGTGGGGCTACACCTTC.

The V gene is TRBV6-5, the J gene TRBJ2-5; no clear D. The V end lost 0 bases, the J end lost 5 bases, and 13 bases lay between the germline ends. The CDR3 totals 15 residues. The germline V gene encodes CDR1 MNHEY and CDR2 SVGAGI. The DNA of the CDR3 is TGTGCCAGCAGTTACTCGAAAGTCGGGCGGGAGACCCAGTACTTC. Translated, it gives CASSYSKVGRETQYF.